Listed below are T cell receptor beta chains from one sample, sequenced in a study of cytomegalovirus exposure and HLA in healthy donors. Sequenced by immunoSEQ multiplex PCR; TCRdb stores in-frame clones only, minus some. The sample shows 200,000 to 250,000 clones, 85% to 95% of them seen only once. Sequencing was carried out using PBMCs. These receptors all stem from a woman between 18 and 29 years old in good health and CMV-seronegative. CDR3s include the opening cysteine and the closing phenylalanine or tryptophan. The D gene is left open where the match is weak. Clone size is given for some rows only: seen once, a few or many times, or a class if the clone is expanded.

j_call v_call clone_size d_call cdr3_aa cdr3_nt
TRBJ2-1 TRBV2 - TRBD2 CASQVSGMQFF TGTGCCAGTCAAGTTAGCGGGATGCAGTTCTTC
TRBJ2-3 TRBV28 - TRBD2 CASEGLAGLGGTQYF TGTGCCAGCGAGGGACTAGCGGGATTAGGGGGTACGCAGTATTTT
TRBJ2-7 TRBV5-1 - TRBD1 CASSGGTGGRRGEQYF TGCGCCAGCAGCGGCGGGACAGGGGGCCGACGGGGCGAGCAGTACTTC
TRBJ2-7 TRBV5-5 - - CASSLSLDSHIIYEQYF TGTGCCAGCAGCTTGAGTCTAGACAGCCACATAATCTACGAGCAGTACTTC
TRBJ1-1 TRBV9 - TRBD1 CASSVDPGQGVRPEAFF TGTGCCAGCAGCGTAGATCCCGGACAGGGAGTACGGCCTGAAGCTTTCTTT
TRBJ2-2 TRBV5-1 - - CASSGTRWFTGELFF TGCGCCAGCAGCGGAACTAGATGGTTCACCGGGGAGCTGTTTTTT
TRBJ2-7 TRBV6-5 - - CASSFGGSSYEQYF TGTGCCAGCAGTTTTGGCGGAAGCTCCTACGAGCAGTACTTC
TRBJ2-1 TRBV6-1 - - CASTWSTEANEQFF TGTGCCAGCACCTGGTCGACAGAGGCCAATGAGCAGTTCTTC
TRBJ1-1 TRBV5-6 - - CASSLRRTVAFF TGTGCCAGCAGCTTGCGTCGGACAGTGGCTTTCTTT
TRBJ2-7 TRBV7-3 - TRBD2 CASSSRGLAGGLTYEQYF TGTGCCAGCAGCTCCCGGGGACTAGCGGGAGGCCTGACCTACGAGCAGTACTTC
TRBJ2-1 TRBV6-6 once TRBD2 CASSYTTSAPYNEQFF TGTGCCAGCAGTTACACTACTAGCGCCCCCTACAATGAGCAGTTCTTC
TRBJ1-1 TRBV5-1 - - CASSLAGSPEAFF TGCGCCAGCAGCTTGGCTGGGAGCCCTGAAGCTTTCTTT
TRBJ1-1 TRBV6-1 - - CASSEYGGPVNTEAFF TGTGCCAGCAGTGAATACGGGGGGCCCGTGAACACTGAAGCTTTCTTT
TRBJ2-7 TRBV11-2 - TRBD2 CASSHGLAGTEQYF TGTGCCAGCAGCCATGGACTAGCGGGAACCGAGCAGTACTTC
TRBJ1-2 TRBV6-1 - - CASSERTTSSFF TGTGCCAGCAGTGAACGTACGACATCTTCCTTCTTC
TRBJ2-2 TRBV5-4 once TRBD1 CASSPGQGRTGELFF TGTGCCAGCAGCCCCGGACAGGGCCGGACCGGGGAGCTGTTTTTT
TRBJ1-2 TRBV6-5 - - CASSRTDSNYGYTF TGTGCCAGCAGCCGGACGGACTCTAACTATGGCTACACCTTC
TRBJ1-4 TRBV7-2 - - CASSLRREKLFF TGTGCCAGCAGCTTAAGGAGAGAAAAACTGTTTTTT
TRBJ2-2 TRBV30 - - CAWSVADTNTGELFF TGTGCCTGGAGTGTGGCAGATACGAACACCGGGGAGCTGTTTTTT
TRBJ1-6 TRBV7-8 - - CASSLGRGMDSPLHF TGTGCCAGCAGCTTAGGTAGGGGAATGGATTCACCCCTCCACTTT
TRBJ2-2 TRBV6-4 - - CASSFNGGELFF TGTGCCAGCAGTTTCAACGGCGGGGAGCTGTTTTTT
TRBJ2-2 TRBV30 - - CAWTGTRNTGELFF TGTGCCTGGACCGGGACTCGGAACACCGGGGAGCTGTTTTTT
TRBJ1-5 TRBV7-9 once - CASSLDGEGGQPQHF TGTGCCAGCAGCTTAGATGGAGAGGGAGGCCAGCCCCAGCATTTT
TRBJ2-3 TRBV18 - TRBD2 CASSPGAGVVDTQYF TGTGCCAGCTCCCCCGGTGCGGGAGTAGTAGATACGCAGTATTTT
TRBJ2-7 TRBV27 - - CASSSSLRRVGNYEQYF TGTGCCAGCAGTTCCTCTCTACGCAGGGTGGGCAATTACGAGCAGTACTTC
TRBJ2-7 TRBV5-1 - - CASSPRPGIYEQYF TGCGCCAGCAGCCCGCGCCCGGGGATCTACGAGCAGTACTTC
TRBJ1-5 TRBV28 - - CASRMLLGGGENQPQHF TGTGCCAGCAGGATGCTTTTGGGAGGGGGTGAGAATCAGCCCCAGCATTTT
TRBJ1-5 TRBV21-1 - - CASSTHRDRVNQPQHF TGTGCCAGCAGCACTCACCGGGACAGGGTGAATCAGCCCCAGCATTTT
TRBJ2-7 TRBV6-1 once TRBD2 CASTPSGSGNYEQYF TGTGCCAGCACCCCTAGCGGGAGTGGGAACTACGAGCAGTACTTC
TRBJ2-5 TRBV25-1 - - CASSDQIESQGNRETQYF TGTGCCAGCAGTGACCAGATTGAATCCCAGGGGAACAGAGAGACCCAGTACTTC
TRBJ2-5 TRBV6-1 - - CASLQGPETQYF TGTGCCAGCCTCCAGGGGCCAGAGACCCAGTACTTC
TRBJ1-4 TRBV9 few TRBD1 CASSARTGAGGEKLFF TGTGCCAGCAGCGCCAGGACAGGGGCTGGCGGGGAAAAACTGTTTTTT
TRBJ1-1 TRBV19 - - CATAGGGPGAFF TGTGCCACCGCCGGCGGGGGGCCTGGAGCTTTCTTT
TRBJ2-7 TRBV29-1 - TRBD2 CSVVAGGSFYEQYF TGCAGCGTTGTAGCGGGAGGGTCCTTCTACGAGCAGTACTTC
TRBJ2-1 TRBV19 few TRBD2 CASSLGTRSVNEQFF TGTGCCAGTAGCCTGGGGACTAGGAGCGTCAATGAGCAGTTCTTC
TRBJ1-1 TRBV5-1 - - CASSLKGDTEAFF TGCGCCAGCAGCTTGAAAGGGGACACTGAAGCTTTCTTT
TRBJ1-2 TRBV7-9 - TRBD1 CASSSQWTGGFYGYTF TGTGCCAGCAGCTCCCAGTGGACAGGGGGCTTCTATGGCTACACCTTC
TRBJ2-6 TRBV29-1 - - CSVPSRSSGANVLTF TGCAGCGTTCCTTCCCGGTCCTCTGGGGCCAACGTCCTGACTTTC
TRBJ2-5 TRBV28 - - CASRIQGGETQYF TGTGCCAGCAGAATCCAGGGCGGAGAGACCCAGTACTTC
TRBJ1-4 TRBV10-3 - TRBD1 CAISGERGHNNEKLFF TGTGCCATCAGTGGAGAAAGGGGGCACAATAATGAAAAACTGTTTTTT
TRBJ1-2 TRBV7-3 few - CASSLARGVNYGYTF TGTGCCAGCAGCTTAGCTAGGGGCGTCAACTATGGCTACACCTTC
TRBJ2-7 TRBV5-1 - TRBD2 CASSLTSGRAQYREQYF TGCGCCAGCAGCCTAACTAGCGGGAGGGCCCAATATCGCGAGCAGTACTTC
TRBJ2-4 TRBV11-2 - TRBD1 CASSTFRDRGFHIQYF TGTGCCAGCAGCACATTCCGGGACAGGGGATTTCACATTCAGTACTTC
TRBJ1-2 TRBV7-9 - - CASSPSLGGVGEGYTF TGTGCCAGCAGCCCGAGCTTAGGGGGAGTGGGAGAGGGCTACACCTTC
TRBJ2-7 TRBV19 - TRBD1 CACGQGSYEQYF TGTGCCTGCGGACAGGGGTCTTACGAGCAGTACTTC
TRBJ2-3 TRBV7-9 - - CASSLASGRFTDTQYF TGTGCCAGCAGCTTAGCTAGCGGAAGGTTCACAGATACGCAGTATTTT
TRBJ1-2 TRBV7-9 - - CASSAGETTNYGYTF TGTGCCAGCAGCGCAGGCGAGACTACTAACTATGGCTACACCTTC
TRBJ2-7 TRBV19 - - CASNPDTSSYEQYF TGTGCCAGTAATCCGGACACATCTTCCTACGAGCAGTACTTC
TRBJ2-3 TRBV7-6 - - CASSLEPDTQYF TGTGCCAGCAGCTTAGAGCCAGATACGCAGTATTTT
TRBJ2-5 TRBV15 - - CATSTPDSPGTQYF TGTGCCACCAGCACCCCGGACAGTCCAGGGACCCAGTACTTC
TRBJ2-7 TRBV5-1 - TRBD2 CASSLTSGSHEQYF TGCGCCAGCAGCTTGACTAGCGGGAGCCACGAGCAGTACTTC
TRBJ1-5 TRBV25-1 few TRBD1 CASSERGQSNQPQHF TGTGCCAGCAGTGAACGGGGACAGAGCAATCAGCCCCAGCATTTT
TRBJ1-2 TRBV4-1 - TRBD1 CASSQPGQGGYGYTF TGCGCCAGCAGCCAACCGGGACAGGGTGGCTATGGCTACACCTTC
TRBJ1-2 TRBV30 - - CAWSEGWVDGYTF TGTGCCTGGAGTGAGGGGTGGGTAGATGGCTACACCTTC
TRBJ1-5 TRBV29-1 - - CSVLEGSGINQPQHF TGCAGCGTCCTGGAGGGATCCGGTATCAATCAGCCCCAGCATTTT
TRBJ2-3 TRBV4-2 - TRBD2 CASSQGGLAGGPSDTQYF TGTGCCAGCAGCCAAGGGGGACTAGCGGGAGGGCCCTCAGATACGCAGTATTTT
TRBJ1-1 TRBV6-5 - TRBD1 CASSRPTGGTEAFF TGTGCCAGCAGCCGCCCAACAGGGGGGACTGAAGCTTTCTTT
TRBJ2-3 TRBV7-8 few TRBD2 CASSQAGGPPDTQYF TGTGCCAGCAGCCAAGCGGGAGGGCCGCCAGATACGCAGTATTTT
TRBJ2-3 TRBV5-4 - - CASSLEPAGYTDTQYF TGTGCCAGCAGCTTGGAACCCGCAGGCTACACAGATACGCAGTATTTT